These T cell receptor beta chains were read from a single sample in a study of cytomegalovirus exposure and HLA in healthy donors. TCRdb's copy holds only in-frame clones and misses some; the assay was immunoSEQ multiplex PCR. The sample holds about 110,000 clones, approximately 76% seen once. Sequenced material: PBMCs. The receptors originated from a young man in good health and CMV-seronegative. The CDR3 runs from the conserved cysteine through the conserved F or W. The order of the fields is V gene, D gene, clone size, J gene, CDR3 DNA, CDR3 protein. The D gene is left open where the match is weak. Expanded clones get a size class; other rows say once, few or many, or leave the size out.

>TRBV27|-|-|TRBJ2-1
TGTGCCAGCAGGAGGGGGGGGCTGTACAATGAGCAGTTCTTC
CASRRGGLYNEQFF
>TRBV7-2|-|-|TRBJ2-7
TGTGCCAGCAGCTTAGGGAGCGGCGGGCCGGCCTACGAGCAGTACTTC
CASSLGSGGPAYEQYF
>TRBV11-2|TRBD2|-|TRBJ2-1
TGTGCCAGCAGCTTACAGTGGCGGGGGGGCGGGTACAATGAGCAGTTCTTC
CASSLQWRGGGYNEQFF
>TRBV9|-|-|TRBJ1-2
TGTGCCAGCAGCGGGAGGGGCTACACCTTC
CASSGRGYTF
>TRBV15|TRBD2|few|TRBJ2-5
TGTGCCACCAGCAGAGAAAGACTAGCGGGGCAAGAGACCCAGTACTTC
CATSRERLAGQETQYF
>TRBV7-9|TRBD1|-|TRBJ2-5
TGTGCCAGCAGCTTAACATCTGTTGACAGGGGGCTATGGGAGACCCAGTACTTC
CASSLTSVDRGLWETQYF
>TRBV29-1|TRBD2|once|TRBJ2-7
TGCAGCGGGGGGGGAAGCTCCTACGAGCAGTACTTC
CSGGGSSYEQYF
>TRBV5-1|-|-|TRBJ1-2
TGCGCCAGCAGCTTGGGGCAGGTCTATGGCTACACCTTC
CASSLGQVYGYTF
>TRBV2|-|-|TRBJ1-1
TGTGCCAGCATCCCGGCAGGGCAAGCTTTCTTT
CASIPAGQAFF
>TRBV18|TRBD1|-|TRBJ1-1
TGTGCCAGCTCACCACCGAAGGGGGCGATCACTGAAGCTTTCTTT
CASSPPKGAITEAFF
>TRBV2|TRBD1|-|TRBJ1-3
TGTGCCAGCAATAAGGACAGGAACTCTGGAAACACCATATATTTT
CASNKDRNSGNTIYF
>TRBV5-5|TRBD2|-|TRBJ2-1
TGTGCCAGCAGCTTGGGTCTAGCGGACTACAATGAGCAGTTCTTC
CASSLGLADYNEQFF
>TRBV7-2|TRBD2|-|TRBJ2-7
TGTGCCAGCAGCTTAGGACTAGCGTCAGCCTACGAGCAGTACTTC
CASSLGLASAYEQYF
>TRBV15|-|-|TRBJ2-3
TGTGCCACCAGCAGAGATACGCGGGGGCGCACAGATACGCAGTATTTT
CATSRDTRGRTDTQYF
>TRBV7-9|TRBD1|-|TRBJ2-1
TGTGCCAGCAGCCCCCGGGACAGGGGAATTGAGCAGTTCTTC
CASSPRDRGIEQFF
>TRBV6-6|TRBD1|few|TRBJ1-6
TGTGCCAGCCAGGGACAGCCTGGTTCACCCCTCCACTTT
CASQGQPGSPLHF
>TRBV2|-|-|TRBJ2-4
TGTGCCAGCAGTCCGCGAGGAGGGTTGGGCAAAAACATTCAGTACTTC
CASSPRGGLGKNIQYF
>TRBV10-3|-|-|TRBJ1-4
TGTGCCATCAGTGACGGACAGTCTAATGAAAAACTGTTTTTT
CAISDGQSNEKLFF
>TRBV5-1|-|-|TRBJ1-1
TGCGCCAGCAGCAGCAGGCTCACTGAAGCTTTCTTT
CASSSRLTEAFF
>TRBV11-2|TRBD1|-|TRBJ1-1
TGTGCCAGCAGCCAAACAGGGGGGCGCGGGGCTTTCTTT
CASSQTGGRGAFF
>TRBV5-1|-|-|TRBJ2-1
TGCGCCAGCAGTCGTGTAGCGGCCTCCTACAATGAGCAGTTCTTC
CASSRVAASYNEQFF
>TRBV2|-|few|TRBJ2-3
TGTGCCAGCAGTGGCCAGGGAACAGATACGCAGTATTTT
CASSGQGTDTQYF
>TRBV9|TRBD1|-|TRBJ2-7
TGTGCCAGCAGCTCCCAGCCGACAGGGGGTTCCGAGCAGTACTTC
CASSSQPTGGSEQYF
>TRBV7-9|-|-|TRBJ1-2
TGTGCCAGCAGCTCCCGACAGGCTAACTATGGCTACACCTTC
CASSSRQANYGYTF
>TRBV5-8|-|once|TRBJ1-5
TGTGCCAGCAGCTTTCGAAACAGAGCCAGCAATCAGCCCCAGCATTTT
CASSFRNRASNQPQHF
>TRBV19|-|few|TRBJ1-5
TGTGCCAGTAGTTTGACAGTGAGTCAGCCCCAGCATTTT
CASSLTVSQPQHF
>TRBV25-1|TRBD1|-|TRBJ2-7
TGTGCCAGCAGTGATTCGGGACAGGGGTACGAGCAGTACTTC
CASSDSGQGYEQYF
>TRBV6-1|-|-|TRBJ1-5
TGTGCCAGCAGTGAAGCCGGGGGAGGTTTGGGACAGCCCCAGCATTTT
CASSEAGGGLGQPQHF
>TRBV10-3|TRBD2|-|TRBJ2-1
TGTGCCACCCGAGGTAGCGGGGGATCTGACTACAATGAGCAGTTCTTC
CATRGSGGSDYNEQFF
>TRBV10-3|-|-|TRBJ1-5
TGTGCCATCAAACCCGACGGGGGTATCAGTCAGCCCCAGCATTTT
CAIKPDGGISQPQHF
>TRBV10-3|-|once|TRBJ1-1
TGTGCCATCAGTGGCACCCGGGGGAGGGCTTTCTTT
CAISGTRGRAFF
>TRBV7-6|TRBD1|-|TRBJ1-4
TGTGCCAGCAGCTTAGGGGCGAGGACAGGGGATGAAAAACTGTTTTTT
CASSLGARTGDEKLFF
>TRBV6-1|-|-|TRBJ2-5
TGTGCCAGCAGTGTTATGTTAGGGGAGGTACAAGAGACCCAGTACTTC
CASSVMLGEVQETQYF